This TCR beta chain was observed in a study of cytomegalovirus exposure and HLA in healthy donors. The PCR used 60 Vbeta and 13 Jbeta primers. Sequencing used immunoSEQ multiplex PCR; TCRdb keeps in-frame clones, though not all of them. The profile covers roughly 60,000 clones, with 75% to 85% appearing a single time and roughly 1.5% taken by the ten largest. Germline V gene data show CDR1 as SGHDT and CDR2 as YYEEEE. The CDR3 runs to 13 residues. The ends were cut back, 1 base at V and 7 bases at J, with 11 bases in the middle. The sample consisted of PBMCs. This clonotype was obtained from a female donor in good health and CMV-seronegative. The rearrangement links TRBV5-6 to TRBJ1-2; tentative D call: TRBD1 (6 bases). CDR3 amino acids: CASSLRGSRGYTF. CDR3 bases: TGTGCCAGCAGCTTGAGGGGGTCTCGTGGCTACACCTTC.